Presented here are 14 T cell receptor beta chains from one specimen sequenced in a study of blood T cell repertoires in COVID-19. Some clones are missing from TCRdb's copy, which holds only in-frame ones; the method was immunoSEQ multiplex PCR. The sample contains roughly 120,000 clones, 86% of which appear only once. Sequenced: peripheral blood. The origin of the receptors is a human donor in a cohort sampled during active COVID-19.

V usage is TRBV24-1 and J usage is TRBJ2-2; 8 nucleotides line up with TRBD1. The V segment lost 6 bases and the J segment 5 bases; nucleotides outside the gene matches: 7. The CDR3 consists of 15 residues. Germline V CDR1 and CDR2: KGHDR, SFDVKD. The CDR3 reads CATSPKTGVTGELFF. CDR3 DNA: TGTGCCACCAGTCCTAAGACAGGGGTAACCGGGGAGCTGTTTTTT.

The CDR3 spells CASSRDGLASGTDTQYF. The CDR3 region has the DNA TGTGCCAGTAGTAGGGATGGACTAGCCTCGGGCACAGATACGCAGTATTTT. The V gene is TRBV19, the J gene TRBJ2-3; 8 bases agree with TRBD2. V was pared by 4 bases and J by 1 base, with 10 bases of the junction left unmatched. The CDR3 totals 17 residues. Germline-derived CDR1 and CDR2 are LNHDA and SQIVND (reference sequence).

The rearrangement links TRBV10-3 to TRBJ2-3; 8 nucleotides match TRBD1. The CDR3 loop spans 17 amino acids. Losses at the gene ends were 8 bases for V and 2 bases for J; bases not matched to a gene: 15. CDR1 ENHRY and CDR2 SYGVKD come from the germline V gene. The DNA for the CDR3 is TGTGCCATCGGGGTACCGATGACAGGGGATTACACAGATACGCAGTATTTT. Residues: CAIGVPMTGDYTDTQYF.

This clone was observed a few times. At one boundary the junction diverges from the germline segment, which might be a read error. This chain joins TRBV20-1 and TRBJ2-7; maybe TRBD1 (6 bases). Germline V gene lookup returns CDR1 DFQATT and CDR2 SNEGSKA (reference sequence). The CDR3 extends over 11 amino acids. CDR3 sequence reads: CSASVGGHLHF. The CDR3 DNA follows: TGCAGTGCTAGTGTTGGGGGCCATCTCCACTTC.

The CDR3 DNA reads as TGTGCCAGCAGCTTAGCCGGCAGGGATACGCAGTATTTT. It is translated as CASSLAGRDTQYF. The chain joins TRBV7-8 to TRBJ2-3; no firm D call. Germline CDR1 and CDR2: SGHVS and FQNEAQ. The CDR3 has 13 residues. With 0 bases removed from V and 6 bases from J, the gap between germline ends came to 7 bases.

The chain links TRBV20-1 to TRBJ2-2, with 7 bases fitting TRBD1. The CDR3 runs 15 residues. In germline, CDR1 is DFQATT, CDR2 SNEGSKA (reference sequence). The ends lost 3 bases at V and 8 bases at J; junction bases unmatched: 12. Here the CDR3 reads CSASLGGEVSGELFF. Written as DNA, the CDR3 is TGCAGTGCTAGTTTAGGGGGCGAGGTGTCAGGGGAGCTGTTTTTT.

This chain links TRBV28 with TRBJ2-7; tentative D call: TRBD1 (6 bases). Trimming shortened V by 3 bases and J by 9 bases, and 18 bases separated the two germline ends. Per germline, CDR1 MDHEN and CDR2 SYDVKM. The CDR3 runs 14 residues. This CDR3 is CASSLDGTGKWQYF. DNA of the CDR3: TGTGCCAGCAGTTTGGACGGAACAGGGAAATGGCAGTACTTC.

The chain combines TRBV9 with TRBJ2-5; D uncertain. The CDR3 is 13 residues long. V was trimmed by 3 bases and J by 5 bases, leaving 11 bases between them. CDR1 is SGDLS, CDR2 YYNGEE, per germline. CDR3 coding DNA: TGTGCCAGCAGCGGCATGCTATGGGAGACCCAGTACTTC. It encodes CASSGMLWETQYF.

The genes are TRBV7-9 and TRBJ1-4, with 8 bases fitting TRBD1. The ends lost 5 bases at V and 6 bases at J; junction bases unmatched: 5. CDR1 is SEHNR, CDR2 FQNEAQ, per germline (reference sequence). The CDR3 length is 14 residues. The DNA for the CDR3 is TGTGCCAGCAGCCAGGGACAGGTTTATGAAAAACTGTTTTTT. Its protein is CASSQGQVYEKLFF.

The rearrangement uses TRBV5-1 and TRBJ2-1, with D perhaps matching TRBD2 (6 bases). V lost 2 bases, J lost 2 bases, and 11 bases lay in between. The germline V gene encodes CDR1 SGHRS and CDR2 YFSETQ. The CDR3 has 15 residues. CDR3 amino acids: CASSFSGLTYNEQFF. The CDR3, as DNA: TGCGCCAGCAGCTTCTCTGGACTAACCTACAATGAGCAGTTCTTC.

This clone was counted between two and nine times. The chain employs TRBV7-2 and TRBJ2-7, with 8 bases fitting TRBD2. Germline CDR1 and CDR2: SGHTA and FQGNSA. V shed 3 bases, J shed 2 bases, and the junction held 6 bases outside the gene matches. CDR3 length: 15 residues. CDR3 in DNA: TGTGCCAGCAGCTTGGACGGGACTAGAACCTACGAGCAGTACTTC. It codes for CASSLDGTRTYEQYF.

This chain joins TRBV19 and TRBJ2-3; no firm D call. V lost 5 bases and J 1 base, leaving 4 bases between the germline ends. CDR3 length: 12 amino acids. From germline, CDR1 is LNHDA and CDR2 SQIVND (reference sequence). CDR3 sequence (DNA): TGTGCCAGTAGTTCAGGCACAGATACGCAGTATTTT. This gives the protein CASSSGTDTQYF.

The chain combines TRBV4-3 with TRBJ2-7, with 10 bases aligning to TRBD2. Germline V CDR1 and CDR2: LGHNA, YSLEER. Unmatched junction bases numbered 4, after V lost 0 bases and J lost 5 bases. The CDR3 extends over 15 amino acids. For the CDR3, the DNA is TGCGCCAGCAGCCAAGATTTCGGGACTAGCGACGAGCAGTACTTC. This codes for CASSQDFGTSDEQYF.

The chain recombines TRBV6-4 with TRBJ2-3, with 8 bases lining up with TRBD2. CDR1 is MRHNA and CDR2 is SNTAGT in the germline V gene. Trimming cost V 6 bases and J 2 bases; bases outside gene matches: 4. The CDR3 totals 14 residues. The CDR3 DNA is TGTGCCAGCAGGGCGGGAGGTTTCACAGATACGCAGTATTTT. Translation: CASRAGGFTDTQYF.